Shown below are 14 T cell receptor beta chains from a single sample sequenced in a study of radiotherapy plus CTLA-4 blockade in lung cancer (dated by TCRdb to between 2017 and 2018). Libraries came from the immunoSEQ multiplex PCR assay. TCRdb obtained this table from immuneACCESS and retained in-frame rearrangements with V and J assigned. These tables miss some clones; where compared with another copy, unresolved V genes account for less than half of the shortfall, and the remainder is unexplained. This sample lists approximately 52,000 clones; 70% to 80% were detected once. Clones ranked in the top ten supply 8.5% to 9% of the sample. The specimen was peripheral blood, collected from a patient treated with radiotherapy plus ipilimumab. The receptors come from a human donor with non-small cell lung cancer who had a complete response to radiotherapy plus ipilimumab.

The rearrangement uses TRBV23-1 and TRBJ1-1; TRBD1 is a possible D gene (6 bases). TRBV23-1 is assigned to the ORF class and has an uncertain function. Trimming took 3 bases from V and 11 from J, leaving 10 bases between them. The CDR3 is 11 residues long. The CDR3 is CASSQTGRAFF. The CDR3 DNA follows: TGCGCCAGCAGTCAGACAGGAAGGGCTTTCTTT.

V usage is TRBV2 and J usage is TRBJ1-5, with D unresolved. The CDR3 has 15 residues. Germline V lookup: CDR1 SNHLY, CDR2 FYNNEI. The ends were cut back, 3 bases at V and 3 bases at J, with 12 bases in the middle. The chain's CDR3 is CASSDSGSLNQPQHF. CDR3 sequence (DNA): TGTGCCAGCAGTGATAGCGGGTCCCTCAATCAGCCCCAGCATTTT.

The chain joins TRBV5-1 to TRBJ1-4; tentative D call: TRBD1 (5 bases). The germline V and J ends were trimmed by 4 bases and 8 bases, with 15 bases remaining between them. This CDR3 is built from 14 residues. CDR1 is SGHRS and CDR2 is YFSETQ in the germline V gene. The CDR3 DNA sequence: TGCGCCAGCAGCGCCCAGGGAGGGCGCGAAAAACTGTTTTTT. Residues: CASSAQGGREKLFF.

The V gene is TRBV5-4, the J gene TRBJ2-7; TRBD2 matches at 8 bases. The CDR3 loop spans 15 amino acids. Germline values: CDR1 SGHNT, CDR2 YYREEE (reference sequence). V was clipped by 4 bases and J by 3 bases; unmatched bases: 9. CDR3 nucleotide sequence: TGTGCCAGCAGCCGTGGTGAGCGGGGGCTCTACGAGCAGTACTTC. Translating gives CASSRGERGLYEQYF. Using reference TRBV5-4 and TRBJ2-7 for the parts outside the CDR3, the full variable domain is ETGVTQSPTHLIKTRGQQVTLRCSSQSGHNTVSWYQQALGQGPQFIFQYYREEENGRGNFPPRFSGLQFPNYSSELNVNALELDDSALYLCASSRGERGLYEQYFGPGTRLTVT.

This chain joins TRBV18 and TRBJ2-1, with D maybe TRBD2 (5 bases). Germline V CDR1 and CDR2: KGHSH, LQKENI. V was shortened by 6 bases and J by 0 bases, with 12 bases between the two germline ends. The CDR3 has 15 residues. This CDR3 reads CASSPTSGSYNEQFF. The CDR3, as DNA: TGTGCCAGCTCCCCGACGAGCGGCTCCTACAATGAGCAGTTCTTC.

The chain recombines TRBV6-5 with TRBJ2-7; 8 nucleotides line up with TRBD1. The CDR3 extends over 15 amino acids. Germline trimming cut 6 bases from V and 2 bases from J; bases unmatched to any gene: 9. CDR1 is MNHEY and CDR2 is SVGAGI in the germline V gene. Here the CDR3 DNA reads TGTGCCAGCAGCACGAACAGGGGGTCGGCCTACGAGCAGTACTTC. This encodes CASSTNRGSAYEQYF.

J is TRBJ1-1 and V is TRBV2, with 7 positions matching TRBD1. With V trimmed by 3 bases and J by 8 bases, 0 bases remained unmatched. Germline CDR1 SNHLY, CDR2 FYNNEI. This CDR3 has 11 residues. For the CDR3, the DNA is TGTGCCAGCAGTGAGGACAGGGAAGCTTTCTTT. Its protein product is CASSEDREAFF.

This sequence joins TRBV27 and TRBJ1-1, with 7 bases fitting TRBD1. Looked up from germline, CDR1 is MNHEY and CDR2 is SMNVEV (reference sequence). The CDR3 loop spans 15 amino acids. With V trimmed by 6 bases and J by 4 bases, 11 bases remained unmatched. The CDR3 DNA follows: TGTGCCAGCAGCACAGGGGTACGTGGATCCACTGAAGCTTTCTTT. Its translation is CASSTGVRGSTEAFF.

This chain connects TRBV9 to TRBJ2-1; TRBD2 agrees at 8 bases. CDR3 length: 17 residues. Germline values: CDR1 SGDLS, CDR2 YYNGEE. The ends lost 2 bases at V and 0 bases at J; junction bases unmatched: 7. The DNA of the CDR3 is TGTGCCAGCAGCGTGGGACTAGGGGGGAGCTCCTACAATGAGCAGTTCTTC. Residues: CASSVGLGGSSYNEQFF. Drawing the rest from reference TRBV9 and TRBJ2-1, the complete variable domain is DSGVTQTPKHLITATGQRVTLRCSPRSGDLSVYWYQQSLDQGLQFLIQYYNGEERAKGNILERFSAQQFPDLHSELNLSSLELGDSALYFCASSVGLGGSSYNEQFFGPGTRLTVL.

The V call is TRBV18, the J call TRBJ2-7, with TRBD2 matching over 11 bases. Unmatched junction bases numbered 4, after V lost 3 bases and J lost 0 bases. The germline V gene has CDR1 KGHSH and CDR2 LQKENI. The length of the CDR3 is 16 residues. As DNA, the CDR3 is TGTGCCAGCTCACCTTTGACTAGCGGGGTCTCCTACGAGCAGTACTTC. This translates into CASSPLTSGVSYEQYF.

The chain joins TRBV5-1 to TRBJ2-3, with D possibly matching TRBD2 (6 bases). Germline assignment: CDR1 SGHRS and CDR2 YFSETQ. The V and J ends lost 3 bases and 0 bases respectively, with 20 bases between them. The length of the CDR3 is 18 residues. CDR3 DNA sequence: TGCGCCAGCAGCTGGGAGGCAGGGTCGGGCGTTAGCACAGATACGCAGTATTTT. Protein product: CASSWEAGSGVSTDTQYF.

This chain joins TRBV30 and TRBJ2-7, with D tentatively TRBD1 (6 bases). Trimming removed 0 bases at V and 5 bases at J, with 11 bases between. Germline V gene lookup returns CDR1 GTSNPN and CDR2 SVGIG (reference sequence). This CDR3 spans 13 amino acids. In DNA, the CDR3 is TGTGCCTGGAGTGTAGGGGACACCCACGAGCAGTACTTC. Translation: CAWSVGDTHEQYF.

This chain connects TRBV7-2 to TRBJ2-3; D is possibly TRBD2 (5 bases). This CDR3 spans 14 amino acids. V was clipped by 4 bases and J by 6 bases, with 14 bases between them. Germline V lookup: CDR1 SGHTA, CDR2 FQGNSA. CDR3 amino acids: CASSSPGSLDTQYF. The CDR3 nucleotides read TGTGCCAGCAGCTCTCCGGGGTCGTTGGATACGCAGTATTTT.

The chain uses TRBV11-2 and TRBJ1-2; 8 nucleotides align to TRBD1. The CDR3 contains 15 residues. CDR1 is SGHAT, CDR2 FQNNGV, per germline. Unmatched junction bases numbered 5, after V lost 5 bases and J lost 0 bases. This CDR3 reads CASSTDRVTNYGYTF. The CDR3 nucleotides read TGTGCCAGCAGCACGGACAGGGTAACTAACTATGGCTACACCTTC.